The clone carrying this T cell receptor beta chain was counted only a few times. Measured with immunoSEQ multiplex PCR; TCRdb has only the in-frame clones, and not every one. This table has a few hundred thousand clones, roughly 80% appearing once. This specimen comes from a study of blood T cell repertoires in COVID-19. The length of the CDR3 is 13 residues. V lost 5 bases and J 5 bases, leaving 12 bases between the germline ends. Germline V CDR1 and CDR2: LNHNV, YYDKDF (reference sequence). The receptor was derived from a man under 40 with acute COVID-19. Material: PBMCs or T cells enriched from blood (not recorded which). This rearrangement joins TRBV15 to TRBJ1-2; D gene uncertain. CDR3 nucleotides: TGTGCCACCAGCGGGTTTACAGATTATGGCTACACCTTC. Amino acid sequence: CATSGFTDYGYTF.